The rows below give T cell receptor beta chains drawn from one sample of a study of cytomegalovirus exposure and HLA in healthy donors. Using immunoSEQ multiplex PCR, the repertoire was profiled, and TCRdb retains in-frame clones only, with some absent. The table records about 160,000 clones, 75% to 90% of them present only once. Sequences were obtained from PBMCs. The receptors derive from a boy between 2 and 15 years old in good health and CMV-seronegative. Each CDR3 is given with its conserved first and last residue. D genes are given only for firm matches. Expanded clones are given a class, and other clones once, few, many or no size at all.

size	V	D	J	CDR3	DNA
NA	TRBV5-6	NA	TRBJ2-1	CASSLGGINEQFF	TGTGCCAGCAGCTTGGGTGGCATTAATGAGCAGTTCTTC
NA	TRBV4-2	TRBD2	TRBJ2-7	CASSQPLAGSREQYF	TGTGCCAGCAGCCAGCCACTAGCGGGATCGCGCGAGCAGTACTTC
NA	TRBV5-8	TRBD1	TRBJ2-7	CASNRGLYEQYF	TGTGCCAGCAACAGGGGGCTGTACGAGCAGTACTTC
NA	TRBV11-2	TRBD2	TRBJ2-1	CASSSNAGTSIYMVQFF	TGTGCCAGCAGCTCCAATGCCGGGACTAGCATTTATATGGTGCAGTTCTTC
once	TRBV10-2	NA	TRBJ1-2	CASRVTPLNYGYTF	TGCGCCAGCAGGGTGACACCACTTAACTATGGCTACACCTTC
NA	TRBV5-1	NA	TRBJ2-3	CASTLPGQGANTQYF	TGCGCCAGCACGCTTCCGGGACAAGGCGCCAATACGCAGTATTTT
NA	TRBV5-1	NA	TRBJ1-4	CASSSGEKLFF	TGCGCCAGCAGCTCAGGGGAAAAACTGTTTTTT
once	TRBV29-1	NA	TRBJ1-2	CSANEGGYTF	TGCAGCGCCAACGAGGGAGGCTACACCTTC
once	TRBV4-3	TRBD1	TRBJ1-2	CASSRSLGTGSYGYTF	TGCGCCAGCAGCCGAAGCCTCGGGACAGGGTCCTATGGCTACACCTTC
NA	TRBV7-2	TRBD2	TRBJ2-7	CASSFSGSGASSYEQYF	TGTGCCAGCAGCTTTAGCGGGAGCGGGGCTAGCTCCTACGAGCAGTACTTC
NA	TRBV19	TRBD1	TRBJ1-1	CASSIPGTGRQAFF	TGTGCCAGTAGTATACCCGGGACAGGGAGACAAGCTTTCTTT
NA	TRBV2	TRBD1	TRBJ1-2	CASREGTGAYGYTF	TGTGCCAGCAGGGAGGGGACAGGGGCTTATGGCTACACCTTC
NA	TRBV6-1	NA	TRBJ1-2	CASSEGLAAYGYTF	TGTGCCAGCAGTGAGGGCCTTGCAGCATATGGCTACACCTTC
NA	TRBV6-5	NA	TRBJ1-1	CASSYSTGVWTEAFF	TGTGCCAGCAGTTACTCGACGGGGGTATGGACTGAAGCTTTCTTT
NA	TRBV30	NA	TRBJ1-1	CAWSEIGRTEAFF	TGTGCCTGGAGTGAAATAGGGAGAACTGAAGCTTTCTTT
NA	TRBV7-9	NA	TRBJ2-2	CASSLGLLTGELFF	TGTGCCAGCAGCTTAGGACTCCTTACCGGGGAGCTGTTTTTT
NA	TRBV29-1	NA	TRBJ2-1	CSDLGTDRQRGLSYNEQFF	TGCAGCGACCTAGGGACAGATCGGCAGCGGGGGCTCTCCTACAATGAGCAGTTCTTC
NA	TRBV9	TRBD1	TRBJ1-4	CASSPVGTEGEKLFF	TGTGCCAGCAGCCCCGTGGGGACAGAGGGTGAAAAACTGTTTTTT
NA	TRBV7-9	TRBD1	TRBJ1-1	CASSFNRGSPTEAFF	TGTGCCAGCAGCTTCAACAGGGGGTCTCCCACTGAAGCTTTCTTT
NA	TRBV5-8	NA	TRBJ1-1	CLRPVSTEAFF	TGTTTGAGGCCTGTAAGCACTGAAGCTTTCTTT
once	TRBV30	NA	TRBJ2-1	CAWRKSYNEQFF	TGTGCCTGGAGGAAGAGCTACAATGAGCAGTTCTTC
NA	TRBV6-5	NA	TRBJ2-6	CASSSEGTGANVLTF	TGTGCCAGCAGCTCCGAGGGTACAGGGGCCAACGTCCTGACTTTC
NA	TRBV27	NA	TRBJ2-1	CASRGGGLRSSYNEQFF	TGTGCCAGCAGGGGAGGGGGTCTCAGGAGCTCCTACAATGAGCAGTTCTTC
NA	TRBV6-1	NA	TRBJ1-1	CASSEGLVTEAFF	TGTGCCAGCAGTGAAGGACTCGTCACTGAAGCTTTCTTT
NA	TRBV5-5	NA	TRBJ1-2	CASSVPGNGYGYTF	TGTGCCAGCAGCGTGCCAGGGAACGGCTATGGCTACACCTTC
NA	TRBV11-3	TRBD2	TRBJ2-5	CASSLGGLAGEGETQYF	TGTGCCAGCAGCTTAGGGGGACTAGCGGGAGAAGGAGAGACCCAGTACTTC
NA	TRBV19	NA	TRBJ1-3	CASKTGDSGNTIYF	TGTGCCAGTAAGACGGGGGACTCTGGAAACACCATATATTTT
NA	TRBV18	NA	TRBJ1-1	CASSLGSIAEAFF	TGTGCCAGCTCACTTGGGAGTATAGCGGAAGCTTTCTTT
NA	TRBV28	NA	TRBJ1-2	CASVDHSYYGYTF	TGTGCCAGCGTTGACCACAGTTACTATGGCTACACCTTC
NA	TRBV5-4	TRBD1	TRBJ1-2	CASSDGQGVWYGYTF	TGTGCCAGCAGCGATGGACAGGGCGTTTGGTATGGCTACACCTTC
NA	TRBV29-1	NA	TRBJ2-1	CSVVGSDEQFF	TGCAGCGTTGTGGGTAGCGATGAGCAGTTCTTC
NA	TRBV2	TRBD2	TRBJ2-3	CASRPGLAGTPDTQYF	TGTGCCAGCAGACCAGGACTAGCGGGAACCCCAGATACGCAGTATTTT
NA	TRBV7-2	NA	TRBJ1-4	CASSLRGSATNEKLFF	TGTGCCAGCAGCTTAAGGGGATCTGCAACTAATGAAAAACTGTTTTTT
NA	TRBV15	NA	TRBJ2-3	CATSSAGSDTQYF	TGTGCCACCAGTTCGGCAGGGTCCGATACGCAGTATTTT
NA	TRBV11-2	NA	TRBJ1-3	CASSLSGQGVRGNTIYF	TGTGCCAGCAGCTTAAGTGGGCAGGGCGTTCGGGGGAACACCATATATTTT
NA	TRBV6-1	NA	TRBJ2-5	CASSEQGGRETQYF	TGTGCCAGCAGTGAACAGGGTGGAAGGGAGACCCAGTACTTC
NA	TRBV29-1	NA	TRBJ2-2	CSVSVAGVGELFF	TGCAGCGTGAGTGTGGCAGGGGTCGGGGAGCTGTTTTTT
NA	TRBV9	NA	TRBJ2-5	CASARQVAETQYF	TGTGCCAGCGCCCGTCAGGTCGCAGAGACCCAGTACTTC
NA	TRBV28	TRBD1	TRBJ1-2	CASSSTGTGYGYTF	TGTGCCAGCAGCTCAACAGGGACAGGGTATGGCTACACCTTC
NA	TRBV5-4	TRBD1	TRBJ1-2	CASSLVTGGLGYTF	TGTGCCAGCAGCTTGGTCACAGGGGGCTTAGGCTACACCTTC
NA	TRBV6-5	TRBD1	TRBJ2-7	CASSQGAGEQYF	TGTGCCAGCAGCCAGGGGGCTGGAGAGCAGTACTTC
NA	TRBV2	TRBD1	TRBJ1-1	CASRGQGLNTEAFF	TGTGCCAGCAGAGGACAGGGATTGAACACTGAAGCTTTCTTT
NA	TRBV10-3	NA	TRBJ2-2	CAIRGLLTGELFF	TGTGCCATCAGGGGGCTTCTCACCGGGGAGCTGTTTTTT
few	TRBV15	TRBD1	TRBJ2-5	CATSRELGQGFETQYF	TGTGCCACCAGCAGAGAGTTGGGACAGGGGTTCGAGACCCAGTACTTC
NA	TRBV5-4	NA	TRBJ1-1	CASRGEGEAFF	TGTGCCAGCAGGGGGGAGGGTGAAGCTTTCTTT
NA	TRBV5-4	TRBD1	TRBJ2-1	CASSLWTGRFNEQFF	TGTGCCAGCAGCTTGTGGACAGGGAGGTTCAATGAGCAGTTCTTC
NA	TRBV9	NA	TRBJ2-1	CASSVDSRPHYNEQFF	TGTGCCAGCAGCGTAGATAGCCGACCACATTACAATGAGCAGTTCTTC
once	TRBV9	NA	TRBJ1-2	CASSVEGAGYGYTF	TGTGCCAGCAGCGTAGAAGGGGCTGGCTATGGCTACACCTTC
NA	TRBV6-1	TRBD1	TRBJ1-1	CASIQGEYWNTEAFF	TGTGCCAGCATACAGGGGGAATATTGGAACACTGAAGCTTTCTTT
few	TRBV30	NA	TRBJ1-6	CAWGRVGSPLHF	TGTGCCTGGGGGAGGGTAGGGTCACCCCTCCACTTT
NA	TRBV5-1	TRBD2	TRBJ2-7	CASTLSGLAGGGNEQYF	TGCGCCAGCACCCTCTCGGGACTAGCGGGAGGGGGAAACGAGCAGTACTTC
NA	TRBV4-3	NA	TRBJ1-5	CASSQVTGVNQPQHF	TGCGCCAGCAGCCAGGTTACGGGGGTCAATCAGCCCCAGCATTTT
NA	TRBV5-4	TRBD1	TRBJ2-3	CASSSKGARQDTQYF	TGTGCCAGCAGCTCAAAGGGGGCGCGGCAAGATACGCAGTATTTT
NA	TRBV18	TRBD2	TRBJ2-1	CASQAGVNYNEQFF	TGTGCCAGCCAAGCGGGAGTTAACTACAATGAGCAGTTCTTC
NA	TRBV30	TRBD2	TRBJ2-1	CAWSAVAGGYNEQFF	TGTGCCTGGAGCGCCGTAGCGGGAGGGTACAATGAGCAGTTCTTC